The 4 T cell receptor beta chains in this list originate from one sample, sequenced in a study of OX40 agonist ivuxolimab in advanced cancers. Generated by immunoSEQ multiplex PCR, the TCRdb table keeps only in-frame clones and is missing some. The sample records 72,000 or so clones, 70% to 85% being singletons. The starting material was CD4+ or CD8+ T cells sorted from blood, obtained in a trial of the OX40 agonist ivuxolimab. Source of these receptors: an adult with an advanced solid tumor such as melanoma, head and neck, liver or kidney cancer.

The chain carries TRBV28 and TRBJ1-2; possible D gene TRBD1, 6 bases. Germline V lookup: CDR1 MDHEN, CDR2 SYDVKM. The CDR3 runs to 12 residues. V lost 7 bases and J lost 3, with 9 bases in between. The CDR3 DNA follows: TGTGCCAGCAAGGGGGGGTACTATGGCTACACCTTC. It yields the protein CASKGGYYGYTF.

The rearrangement joins TRBV9 to TRBJ2-5; possibly TRBD1 or TRBD2 for D (5 bases each). The CDR3 has 13 residues. The V end lost 4 bases, the J end lost 7 bases, and 14 bases lay between the germline ends. Germline V CDR1 and CDR2: SGDLS, YYNGEE. As DNA, the CDR3 is TGTGCCAGCAGCCCCAGTGGGGGTCGGACCCAGTACTTC. Protein product: CASSPSGGRTQYF.

This sequence joins TRBV5-1 and TRBJ2-6; D ambiguous. This CDR3 is built from 19 residues. Looked up from germline, CDR1 is SGHRS and CDR2 is YFSETQ. V lost 3 bases, J lost 0 bases, and 19 bases lay in between. CDR3 coding DNA: TGCGCCAGCAGCTGGGCCCGATTACACCTGAGCTCTGGGGCCAACGTCCTGACTTTC. Protein product: CASSWARLHLSSGANVLTF.

This chain uses TRBV5-6 with TRBJ2-3; 8 bases align to TRBD2. This CDR3 spans 15 amino acids. The germline V gene has CDR1 SGHDT and CDR2 YYEEEE. After removal of 2 bases from V and 5 bases from J, the junction contained 7 bases not matched to a gene. The CDR3 DNA follows: TGTGCCAGCAGCTTTCCCCGGGAGGGGAAAGATACGCAGTATTTT. The encoded protein is CASSFPREGKDTQYF.